This T cell receptor (beta chain) stems from a study of regulatory T cells in long-lasting Graves disease. Study observations and caveats: Among the persistent patients, fewer than 3,000 public clonotypes were shared, more than the approximately 970 shared among new patients.

The TCR beta library used iRepertoire HTBI primers with Arm-PCR amplification of CDR3. TCRdb re-analysed the multiplex PCR reads in MiXCR, keeping a single row per CDR3 protein. The sample contains fewer than 600,000 distinct CDR3 sequences, approximately 22% of which appear only once. There are many counts of this clonotype. The target antigen is unknown. CDR1 is SNHLY, CDR2 FYNNEI, per germline. The CDR3 is 15 residues long. V lost 8 bases and J 4 bases, leaving 20 bases between the germline ends. Specified time point: persistent/refractory GD, antithyroid drugs over 5 years with positive TRAb. TCR sequences were obtained from RNA taken from PBMCs. A volume of 8.5 to 10 milliliters of peripheral blood was collected in EDTA tubes.

This clonotype was obtained from a female donor with Graves disease. This chain connects TRBV2 to TRBJ1-2; D unclear. The material sequenced was peripheral blood mononuclear cells (PBMCs), taken when the disease was refractory, from a patient treated with antithyroid drugs. The DNA for the CDR3 is TGTGCCAGCCTTACCGACCGGTCCTTAGCCTATGGCTACACCTTC. Its protein is CASLTDRSLAYGYTF.